This record looks at one T cell receptor (beta chain) sequence and its context. The antigen remains undetermined. This specimen belongs to a study of T cells expressing NK-cell markers. Overall study: Obtained from sorted CD3+CD56+NKG2C+, CD3+CD56+NKG2C- and CD3+CD56-NKG2C+ T cells were the TCR beta repertoires. Out of eight donors sequenced, seven tested HCMV-seropositive and the remaining one seronegative. Regarding the study as a whole: The dominant NKG2C+ clonotypes represented about 1.0-7.0% of CD8+ T cells in six donors.

UMIs were included in TCR beta cDNA generated by 5'RACE template switching. For each CDR3 protein, TCRdb gives one entry from its re-call of the 5' RACE reads, without DNA. The sample totals around 470,000 distinct CDR3 sequences. The CDR3 runs to 15 residues. Per germline, CDR1 LNHDA and CDR2 SQIVND (reference sequence). The chain is built from TRBV19 and TRBJ1-5; the TRBD1 assignment by TCRdb is unverifiable without DNA. Sequenced sample: blood T cells: a sorted CD56 or NKG2C T cell subset, CD4+ or CD8+ T cells, or bulk PBMC T cells (not recorded which). This sequence originates from a woman aged 45-59 years in good health. The CDR3 sequence: CASVGGRGDNQPQHF.